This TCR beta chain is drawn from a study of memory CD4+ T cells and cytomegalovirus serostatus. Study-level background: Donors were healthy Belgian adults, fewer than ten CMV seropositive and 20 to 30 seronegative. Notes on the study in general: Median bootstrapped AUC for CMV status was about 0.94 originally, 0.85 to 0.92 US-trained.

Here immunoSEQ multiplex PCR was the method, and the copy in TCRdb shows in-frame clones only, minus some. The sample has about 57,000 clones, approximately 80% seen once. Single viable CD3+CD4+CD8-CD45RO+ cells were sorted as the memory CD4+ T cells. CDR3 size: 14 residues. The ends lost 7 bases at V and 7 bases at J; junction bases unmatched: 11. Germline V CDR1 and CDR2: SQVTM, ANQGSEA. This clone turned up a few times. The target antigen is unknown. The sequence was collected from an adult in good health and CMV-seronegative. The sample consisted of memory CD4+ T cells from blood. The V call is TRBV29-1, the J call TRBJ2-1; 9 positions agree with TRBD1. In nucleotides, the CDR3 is TGCAGCGCGGGACCCGGGACAGGGAAAAATGAGCAGTTCTTC. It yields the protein CSAGPGTGKNEQFF.